Listed below are T cell receptor beta chains from one sample, sequenced in a study of T-cell memory formation after mild COVID-19. From the 5' RACE reads, TCRdb called clonotypes with MiXCR, one entry per CDR3 protein. The table lists fewer than 650,000 distinct CDR3 sequences, 20% to 25% of them singletons. Material for sequencing was PBMCs or a T cell subset sorted from them (not recorded which). All receptors come from an adult woman who had mild COVID-19 (a few samples of this study predate the infection). Cell type and time point are not known. The CDR3 runs from the conserved cysteine through the conserved F or W. The order of the fields is clone size, D gene, V gene, J gene, CDR3 DNA, CDR3 protein. A D gene is named only where the DNA matches it firmly. Clone sizes are given selectively: once, few, many, or a class where the clone is expanded.

NA	TRBD1	TRBV30	TRBJ2-7	TGTGCCTGGGGCGGGACAGGGAGCTCCTACGAGCAGTACTTC	CAWGGTGSSYEQYF
NA	NA	TRBV7-9	TRBJ2-7	TGTGCCAGCAGCTTAGAAGGGACTCCACACCACGAGCAGTACTTC	CASSLEGTPHHEQYF
NA	TRBD2	TRBV4-1	TRBJ2-4	TGCGCCAGCAGCCAAGGGCCCCCGCTGACTAGCGGGGGGCCCTTCCGGAACATTCAGTACTTC	CASSQGPPLTSGGPFRNIQYF
few	NA	TRBV4-1	TRBJ1-5	TGCGCCAGCAGCCAAGATGCGGCATCTATGGGGATGAGCAATCAGCCCCAGCATTTT	CASSQDAASMGMSNQPQHF
NA	TRBD1	TRBV19	TRBJ2-1	TGTGCCAGTAGTAGGGACAGGAGCTCCTACAATGAGCAGTTCTTC	CASSRDRSSYNEQFF
NA	NA	TRBV11-3	TRBJ2-2	TGTGCCAGCAGCTTAGGCGACCCAAACACCGGGGAGCTGTTTTTT	CASSLGDPNTGELFF
NA	TRBD1	TRBV9	TRBJ1-2	TGTGCCAGCAGCGTAGAATCGGGACAGGGTTTTGGGGGCTACACCTTC	CASSVESGQGFGGYTF
few	TRBD1	TRBV20-1	TRBJ2-7	TGCAGTGCTACGCCGGGACAGGGCCCTTCCTACGAGCAGTACTTC	CSATPGQGPSYEQYF
few	NA	TRBV27	TRBJ2-5	TGTGCCAGCAGTTTAGGTGGCATTCGAGAGACCCAGTACTTC	CASSLGGIRETQYF
few	NA	TRBV10-3	TRBJ1-2	TGTGCCATCAGTGGGGGCGAATACCAAAACTATGGCTACACCTTC	CAISGGEYQNYGYTF
NA	NA	TRBV7-2	TRBJ2-2	TGTGCCAGCGCGGGTTCCGGGGAGCTGTTTTTT	CASAGSGELFF
few	TRBD1	TRBV20-1	TRBJ2-3	TGCAGTGCTAGAGATCCCGGGACAGGTTACACAGATACGCAGTATTTT	CSARDPGTGYTDTQYF
NA	NA	TRBV4-1	TRBJ2-7	TGCGCCAGCAGCCAAGCAGACAGTTACGAGCAGTACTTC	CASSQADSYEQYF
few	NA	TRBV12-3/TRBV12-4	TRBJ1-2	TGTGCCAGCAGTTCCGCCTTACAGCTTAACTATGGCTACACCTTC	CASSSALQLNYGYTF
few	TRBD1	TRBV29-1	TRBJ2-5	TGCAGCGTTGACCGTCCGGCAGGGGGCCGGGAGACCCAGTACTTC	CSVDRPAGGRETQYF
NA	NA	TRBV3-1	TRBJ2-1	TGTGCCAGCAGCCAAGCGGGGGCGTCGTCCAATGAGCAGTTCTTC	CASSQAGASSNEQFF
few	NA	TRBV12-3/TRBV12-4	TRBJ1-3	TGTGCCAGCAGTTTATGGGAAAACTCTGGAAACACCATATATTTT	CASSLWENSGNTIYF
NA	TRBD2	TRBV9	TRBJ2-5	TGTGCCAGCAGCCCTCGGCTAGCGGTTCAAGAGACCCAGTACTTC	CASSPRLAVQETQYF
once	NA	TRBV18	TRBJ1-5	TGTGCCAGCTCACCAGACTACAGGGCGTCAGGTCAGCCCCAGCATTTT	CASSPDYRASGQPQHF
NA	NA	TRBV5-1	TRBJ1-4	TGCGCCAGCAGCTTGGCAGGGGACCGCGAGCAACTGTTTTTT	CASSLAGDREQLFF